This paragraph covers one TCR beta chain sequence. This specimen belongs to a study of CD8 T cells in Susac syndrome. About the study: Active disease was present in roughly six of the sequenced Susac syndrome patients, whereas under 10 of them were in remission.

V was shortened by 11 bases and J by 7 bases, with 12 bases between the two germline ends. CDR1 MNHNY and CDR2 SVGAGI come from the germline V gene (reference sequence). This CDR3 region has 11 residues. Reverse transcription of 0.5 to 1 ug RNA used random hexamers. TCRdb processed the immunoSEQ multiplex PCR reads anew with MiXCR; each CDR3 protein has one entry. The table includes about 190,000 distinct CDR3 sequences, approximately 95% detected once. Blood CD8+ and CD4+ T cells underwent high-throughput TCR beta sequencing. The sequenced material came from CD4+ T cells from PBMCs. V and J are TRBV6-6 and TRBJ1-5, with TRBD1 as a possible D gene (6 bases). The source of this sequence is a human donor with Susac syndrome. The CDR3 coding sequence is TGTGCCGCAGGGGAGGTCCAGCCCCAGCATTTT. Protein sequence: CAAGEVQPQHF.